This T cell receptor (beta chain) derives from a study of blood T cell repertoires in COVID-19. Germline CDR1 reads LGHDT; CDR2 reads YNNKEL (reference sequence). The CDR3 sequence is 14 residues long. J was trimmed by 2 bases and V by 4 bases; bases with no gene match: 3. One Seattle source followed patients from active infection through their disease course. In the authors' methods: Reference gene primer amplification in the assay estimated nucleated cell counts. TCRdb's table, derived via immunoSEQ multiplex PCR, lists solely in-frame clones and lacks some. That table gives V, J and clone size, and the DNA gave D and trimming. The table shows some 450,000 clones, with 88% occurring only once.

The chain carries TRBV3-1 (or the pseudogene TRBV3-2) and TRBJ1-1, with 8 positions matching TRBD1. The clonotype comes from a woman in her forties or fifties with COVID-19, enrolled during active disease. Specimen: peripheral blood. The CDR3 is CASSRGQVNTEAFF. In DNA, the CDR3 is TGTGCCAGCAGCCGGGGACAGGTTAACACTGAAGCTTTCTTT.